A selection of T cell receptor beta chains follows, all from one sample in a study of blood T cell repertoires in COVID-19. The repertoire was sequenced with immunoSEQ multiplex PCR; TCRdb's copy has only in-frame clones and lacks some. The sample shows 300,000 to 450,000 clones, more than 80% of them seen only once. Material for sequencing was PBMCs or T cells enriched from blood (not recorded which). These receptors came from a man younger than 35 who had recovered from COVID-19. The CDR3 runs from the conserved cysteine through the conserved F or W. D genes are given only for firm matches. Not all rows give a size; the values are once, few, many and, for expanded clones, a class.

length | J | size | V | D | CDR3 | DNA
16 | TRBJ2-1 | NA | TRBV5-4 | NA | CASSRPPASSYNEQFF | TGTGCCAGCAGCCGGCCCCCAGCGAGCTCCTACAATGAGCAGTTCTTC
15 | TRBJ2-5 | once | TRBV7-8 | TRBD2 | CASSLSGGGQETQYF | TGTGCCAGCAGCTTGAGTGGGGGAGGGCAAGAGACCCAGTACTTC
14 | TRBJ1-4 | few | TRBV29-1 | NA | CSAPLQTPNEKLFF | TGCAGCGCTCCTCTACAGACCCCTAATGAAAAACTGTTTTTT
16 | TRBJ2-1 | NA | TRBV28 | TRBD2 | CASTRGGGLAGMEQFF | TGTGCCAGCACTAGGGGCGGTGGACTAGCGGGAATGGAGCAGTTCTTC
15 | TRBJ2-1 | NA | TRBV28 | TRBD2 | CASTTGASGDNEQFF | TGTGCCAGCACCACTGGGGCTAGCGGGGACAATGAGCAGTTCTTC
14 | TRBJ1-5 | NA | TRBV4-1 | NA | CASSLGGFNQPQHF | TGCGCCAGCAGCCTCGGGGGTTTCAATCAGCCCCAGCATTTT
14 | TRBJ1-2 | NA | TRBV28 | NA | CASSFRGAVGGYTF | TGTGCCAGCAGTTTCCGGGGGGCGGTGGGTGGCTACACCTTC
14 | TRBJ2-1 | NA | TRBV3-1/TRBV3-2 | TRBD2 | CASSHLPGGNEQFF | TGTGCCAGCAGCCACCTCCCGGGAGGCAATGAGCAGTTCTTC
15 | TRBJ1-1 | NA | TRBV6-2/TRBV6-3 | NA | CASSFRQFSNTEAFF | TGTGCCAGCAGTTTCCGTCAGTTCTCGAACACTGAAGCTTTCTTT
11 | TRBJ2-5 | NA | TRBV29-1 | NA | CSVAREETQYF | TGCAGCGTCGCCAGGGAAGAGACCCAGTACTTC
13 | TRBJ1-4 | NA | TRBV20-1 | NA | CSASMSTNEKLFF | TGCAGTGCTAGTATGAGTACTAATGAAAAACTGTTTTTT
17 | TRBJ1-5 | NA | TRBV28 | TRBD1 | CASSSIPRTGKGQPQHF | TGTGCCAGCAGTTCGATACCCAGGACAGGGAAAGGTCAGCCCCAGCATTTT
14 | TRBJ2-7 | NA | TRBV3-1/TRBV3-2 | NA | CASSHAGAGYEQYF | TGTGCCAGCAGCCATGCGGGGGCTGGTTACGAGCAGTACTTC
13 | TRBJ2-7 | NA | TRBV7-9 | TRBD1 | CASSPTGGNEQYF | TGTGCCAGCAGCCCCACAGGGGGCAATGAGCAGTACTTC
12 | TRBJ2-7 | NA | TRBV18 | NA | CASSQNRDEQYF | TGTGCCAGCTCACAGAACAGGGACGAGCAGTACTTC
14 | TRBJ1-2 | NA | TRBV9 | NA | CASSVARDSRDYTF | TGTGCCAGCAGCGTAGCTAGGGACTCGAGAGACTACACCTTC
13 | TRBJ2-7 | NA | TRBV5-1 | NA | CASSSESGREQYF | TGCGCCAGCAGCTCTGAGTCGGGTCGCGAGCAGTACTTC
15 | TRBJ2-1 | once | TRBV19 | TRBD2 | CATLAGVTGYNEQFF | TGTGCCACCTTAGCGGGAGTCACGGGCTACAATGAGCAGTTCTTC
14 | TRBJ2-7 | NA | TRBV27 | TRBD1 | CASRKTGALREQYF | TGTGCCAGCAGAAAGACAGGGGCTCTTCGCGAGCAGTACTTC
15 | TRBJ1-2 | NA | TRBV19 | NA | CASNHQAVTNYGYTF | TGTGCCAGTAATCATCAGGCAGTCACTAACTATGGCTACACCTTC
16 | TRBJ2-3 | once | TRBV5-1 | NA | CASSLGAAQGTDTQYF | TGCGCCAGCAGCTTAGGGGCAGCCCAAGGCACAGATACGCAGTATTTT
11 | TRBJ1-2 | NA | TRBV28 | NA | CASSFPNGYTF | TGTGCCAGCAGTTTCCCCAATGGCTACACCTTC
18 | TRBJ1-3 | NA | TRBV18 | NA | CASSPTGTLGSAGNTIYF | TGTGCCAGCTCACCAACAGGGACATTGGGAAGTGCTGGAAACACCATATATTTT
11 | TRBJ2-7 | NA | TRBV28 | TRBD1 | CAIGTDREQYF | TGTGCCATCGGGACAGATCGCGAGCAGTACTTC
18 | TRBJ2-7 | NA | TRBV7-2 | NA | CASSPRLGGAGLVSEQYF | TGTGCCAGCAGCCCCCGGCTCGGGGGAGCGGGCTTGGTGAGCGAGCAGTACTTC
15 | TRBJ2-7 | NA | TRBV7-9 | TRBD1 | CASSLARTGGVEQYF | TGTGCCAGCAGCTTAGCGAGGACAGGGGGCGTCGAGCAGTACTTC
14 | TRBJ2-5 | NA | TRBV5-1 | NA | CASSSTPGFETQYF | TGCGCCAGCAGCTCAACACCGGGATTTGAGACCCAGTACTTC
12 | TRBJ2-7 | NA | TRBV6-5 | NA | CAGSTGSYEQYF | TGTGCCGGGTCGACAGGCTCCTACGAGCAGTACTTC
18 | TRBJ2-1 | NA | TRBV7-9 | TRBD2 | CASSLVGGRHVSYNEQFF | TGTGCCAGCAGCTTAGTTGGCGGGAGGCACGTCTCCTACAATGAGCAGTTCTTC
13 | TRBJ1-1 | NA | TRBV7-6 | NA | CASRMTANTEAFF | TGTGCCAGCAGGATGACAGCGAACACTGAAGCTTTCTTT
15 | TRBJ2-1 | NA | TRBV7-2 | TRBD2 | CASSLELAGGYEQFF | TGTGCCAGCAGCTTAGAGCTAGCGGGAGGATATGAGCAGTTCTTC